This section outlines one TCR beta chain sequence together with its context. Its antigen is still unknown. The junction differs from germline at one of its ends, possibly a read error. This CDR3 is built from 16 residues. CDR1 is SSHAT and CDR2 is FNYEAQ in the germline V gene (reference sequence). This sample's treatment: approximately 10-day PBMC culture with coronavirus spike peptide pools or control peptides (ViraFEST assay). Cultured CD4+ T-cell DNA underwent Oncomine TCR Beta short-read sequencing. TCRdb re-called the PCR reads with MiXCR, one entry per CDR3 protein. The table shows about 5,900 distinct CDR3 sequences, with around 60% occurring only once. This sample stems from a study of vaccination and CD4 T cells after COVID-19.

The receptor was derived from a human donor who had recovered from COVID-19. The chain carries TRBV7-7 and TRBJ2-2; no clear D gene. The source material was CD4+ T cells from blood, cultured in vitro. Here the CDR3 reads CASSSGVETNTGELFF. DNA of the CDR3: TGTGCTAGCAGCTCAGGAGTGGAAACGAACACCGGGGAGCTGTTTTTT.